The present entry profiles one TCR beta chain with its context. Its antigen remains unidentified. This entry comes from a study of CD8+CD57+ T cells in acquired aplastic anemia. Study-level background: On average, sorted CD4+ and CD8+ cells gave 3.2 ug of DNA. Approximately 11 million reads were obtained on average for healthy donor CD4+ cells.

Genomic DNA acted as the template from which TCR beta VDJ combination and CDR3 sequence profiling were carried out. TCRdb independently ran MiXCR on the reads; one entry per CDR3 protein. Of 110,000 or so distinct CDR3 sequences listed, 50% to 65% are singletons. The J segment lost 3 bases and the V segment lost 0 bases, leaving 11 bases of the junction unmatched. In germline, CDR1 is DFQATT, CDR2 SNEGSKA (reference sequence). CDR3 length equals 17 residues. Whole-study results and caveats: Between the patient and control groups, CD8+ Simpson's diversity did not differ significantly. Some 29 shared CD8+ CDR3s appeared highly expressed within patients' immunodominant clones.

The chain links TRBV20-1 to TRBJ1-5; 7 bases are a match to TRBD1. Sequencing was carried out using sorted CD4+, CD8+, or CD8+CD57+ T cells (not recorded which) from PBMCs. The TCR sequence derives from a human donor in good health, serving as a control. The DNA for the CDR3 is TGCAGTGCTAGAGATTGGCTTGGTGAGGGGGCCAATCAGCCCCAGCATTTT. The encoded protein is CSARDWLGEGANQPQHF.